This entry lists 20 T cell receptor beta chains sequenced from one sample in a study of blood T cells in healthy people across ages. Primed by a sample-barcoded 5' primer and a J-beta primer mix, a second PCR proceeded for 7 to 11 cycles. TCRdb itself ran the 5' RACE reads through MiXCR, one entry per CDR3 protein. The data contain 650,000 to 800,000 distinct CDR3 sequences, 40% to 50% of them singletons. Source material: blood. The source of these receptors is a man aged 55 to 70 in good health.

The chain has TRBV7-9 and TRBJ1-2, with D perhaps matching TRBD1 (5 bases). V gave up 5 bases and J gave up 2 bases, with 12 bases separating them. Germline CDR1 reads SEHNR; CDR2 reads FQNEAQ (reference sequence). The CDR3 covers 14 residues. CDR3 amino acids: CASSPWDGNYGYTF. The DNA for the CDR3 is TGTGCCAGCAGCCCGTGGGACGGAAACTATGGCTACACCTTC.

The chain couples TRBV4-1 to TRBJ2-1; 10 positions match TRBD1. This CDR3 has 16 amino acids. The ends lost 0 bases at V and 3 bases at J; junction bases unmatched: 2. Germline V gives CDR1 MGHRA, CDR2 YSYEKL. The CDR3 sequence is CASSQDDRGLYNEQFF. In DNA form, the CDR3 reads TGCGCCAGCAGCCAAGATGACAGGGGGCTCTACAATGAGCAGTTCTTC.

This clonotype has just a few counts. The chain employs TRBV20-1 and TRBJ1-2, with TRBD1 as a possible D gene (5 bases). The CDR3 runs to 14 residues. Germline V gene lookup returns CDR1 DFQATT and CDR2 SNEGSKA (reference sequence). V was pared by 0 bases and J by 4 bases, with 12 bases between. CDR3 in amino acids: CSARDPARAYGYTF. In nucleotides, the CDR3 is TGCAGTGCTAGAGATCCGGCCAGGGCCTATGGCTACACCTTC.

The chain combines TRBV24-1 with TRBJ2-1; 7 positions match TRBD1. The germline CDR1 and CDR2 sequences are KGHDR and SFDVKD. CDR3 length: 15 amino acids. The J segment lost 13 bases and the V segment lost 4 bases, leaving 15 bases of the junction unmatched. In DNA, the CDR3 is TGTGCCACCAGTGAGGGGGAGACAGGGAAAGAGACCCAGTTCTTC. As protein: CATSEGETGKETQFF.

The chain recombines TRBV27 with TRBJ2-1; TRBD2 matches at 7 bases. The CDR3 contains 15 residues. V dropped 4 bases and J dropped 3; count of bases not matched to a gene: 6. Germline values: CDR1 MNHEY, CDR2 SMNVEV (reference sequence). CDR3 DNA sequence: TGTGCCAGCAGTTGGGGGGGGAGCCTCTACAATGAGCAGTTCTTC. Protein product: CASSWGGSLYNEQFF.

In this sample, this clonotype turned up many times. This chain connects TRBV5-1 to TRBJ2-1, with D perhaps TRBD1 (7 bases). Germline CDR1 reads SGHRS; CDR2 reads YFSETQ. The CDR3 runs 16 residues. The ends were cut back, 4 bases at V and 2 bases at J, with 16 bases in the middle. The CDR3 DNA sequence: TGCGCCAGCAGCCCTTTTGGCGGGACAGCCTACAATGAGCAGTTCTTC. Protein product: CASSPFGGTAYNEQFF.

This clonotype was seen just once. The chain carries TRBV7-2 and TRBJ2-3, with 7 bases that match TRBD2. Germline V CDR1 and CDR2: SGHTA, FQGNSA. This CDR3 region has 14 residues. After removal of 6 bases from V and 5 bases from J, the junction contained 8 bases not matched to a gene. The chain's CDR3 is CASRGSGVRDTQYF. Here the CDR3 DNA reads TGTGCCAGCAGAGGGAGCGGGGTTAGAGATACGCAGTATTTT.

CDR3 region: CASTRVGFDGYTF. Here the CDR3 DNA reads TGTGCCAGCACCCGGGTGGGGTTTGATGGCTACACCTTC. This chain links TRBV28 with TRBJ1-2; the D is unclear. The CDR3 consists of 13 residues. The germline gives CDR1 MDHEN, CDR2 SYDVKM. Between the trimmed V and J ends, which lost 7 bases and 6 bases, there was a span of 15 bases.

The rearrangement uses TRBV5-1 and TRBJ2-5; D call uncertain. The length of the CDR3 is 14 residues. Germline V gene data show CDR1 as SGHRS and CDR2 as YFSETQ. Trimming left V 7 bases short and J 2 bases short, with 15 bases between. CDR3 sequence (DNA): TGCGCCAGCTATACTCCAGAATTACAAGAGACCCAGTACTTC. Encoded protein: CASYTPELQETQYF.

V usage is TRBV7-9 and J usage is TRBJ1-1; D remains unclear. The germline CDR1 and CDR2 sequences are SEHNR and FQNEAQ (reference sequence). There are 14 residues in the CDR3. The germline V and J ends were trimmed by 5 bases and 6 bases, with 16 bases remaining between them. The chain's CDR3 is CASSPPGQVAEAFF. The CDR3 nucleotides read TGTGCCAGCAGCCCCCCCGGGCAGGTTGCTGAAGCTTTCTTT. The full variable domain, with the rest looked up from reference TRBV7-9 and TRBJ1-1, is DTGVSQNPRHKITKRGQNVTFRCDPISEHNRLYWYRQTLGQGPEFLTYFQNEAQLEKSRLLSDRFSAERPKGSFSTLEIQRTEQGDSAMYLCASSPPGQVAEAFFGQGTRLTVV.

The rearrangement uses TRBV20-1 and TRBJ2-5; 7 positions match TRBD1. V shed 4 bases and J 11 bases; nucleotides not matched to a gene: 13. The CDR3 is made up of 13 amino acids. Germline lookup yields CDR1 DFQATT and CDR2 SNEGSKA (reference sequence). The CDR3: CSAKGTESRKQYF. In DNA form, the CDR3 reads TGCAGTGCTAAGGGGACAGAAAGTCGGAAGCAGTACTTC.

The chain employs TRBV7-9 and TRBJ2-3; the match to TRBD2 covers 10 bases. Germline CDR1 and CDR2: SEHNR and FQNEAQ (reference sequence). This CDR3 contains 16 residues. V was pared by 5 bases and J by 4 bases, with 9 bases of the junction left unmatched. The CDR3, as DNA: TGTGCCAGCAGCCCGCGGGCTAGCGGGGGCCCAGATACGCAGTATTTT. It specifies CASSPRASGGPDTQYF.

The genes are TRBV5-6 and TRBJ2-6; D perhaps matches TRBD1 (5 bases). Deletions cut 3 bases from V and 0 bases from J, with 13 bases between. Germline CDR1 and CDR2: SGHDT and YYEEEE. CDR3 length: 17 residues. The CDR3 sequence is CASSSIKQVSGANVLTF. The DNA for the CDR3 is TGTGCCAGCAGCTCGATCAAACAGGTCTCTGGGGCCAACGTCCTGACTTTC.

This clonotype has just a few counts. The chain employs TRBV11-1 and TRBJ1-4; D is perhaps TRBD1 (5 bases). V was pared by 6 bases and J by 1 base, with 15 bases between. The CDR3 runs to 16 residues. In germline, CDR1 is SGHAT, CDR2 FQDESV (reference sequence). DNA for the CDR3: TGTGCCAGCAGGAAAACGCGGCAGGGAACTAATGAAAAACTGTTTTTT. It is translated as CASRKTRQGTNEKLFF.

The CDR3 reads CASSPGGTGYQPQHF. The CDR3 DNA reads TGTGCCAGCAGCCCAGGGGGGACAGGGTATCAGCCCCAGCATTTT. The V and J genes are TRBV9 and TRBJ1-5; 9 bases agree with TRBD1. This CDR3 is built from 15 residues. Germline CDR1 and CDR2: SGDLS and YYNGEE. Losses at the gene ends were 4 bases for V and 5 bases for J; bases not matched to a gene: 7.

A single count supports this clonotype. The chain couples TRBV7-9 to TRBJ1-2; 9 nucleotides match TRBD1. The CDR3 sequence is 15 residues long. CDR1 SEHNR and CDR2 FQNEAQ come from the germline V gene (reference sequence). V shed 1 base and J 7 bases; nucleotides not matched to a gene: 7. CDR3 in amino acids: CASSLELGTGFGYTF. The CDR3 nucleotides are TGTGCCAGCAGCTTAGAACTGGGGACAGGGTTTGGCTACACCTTC.

The chain couples TRBV13 to TRBJ1-1; no firm D call. Looked up from germline, CDR1 is PRHDT and CDR2 is FYEKMQ (reference sequence). The CDR3 is made up of 14 amino acids. V was clipped by 6 bases and J by 1 base, with 12 bases between them. The CDR3 spells CASSGGVTNTEAFF. DNA for the CDR3: TGTGCCAGCAGTGGCGGGGTCACGAACACTGAAGCTTTCTTT.

V and J are TRBV20-1 and TRBJ2-7; 12 bases line up with TRBD2. Unmatched junction bases numbered 7, after V lost 4 bases and J lost 12 bases. The CDR3 loop spans 12 amino acids. Germline CDR1 reads DFQATT; CDR2 reads SNEGSKA (reference sequence). The CDR3 nucleotides read TGCAGTGCTACCCGACTAGCGGGGGCCTTGTACTTC. It is translated as CSATRLAGALYF.

This clonotype was recorded a few times. The V call is TRBV7-2, the J call TRBJ2-3; no firm D call. This CDR3 spans 15 amino acids. Germline V lookup: CDR1 SGHTA, CDR2 FQGNSA. V lost 2 bases, J lost 0 bases, and 9 bases lay in between. CDR3 nucleotide sequence: TGTGCCAGCAGCTTACTCGCAAAAAGCACAGATACGCAGTATTTT. Amino acid sequence: CASSLLAKSTDTQYF. Full variable domain (missing parts from reference TRBV7-2 and TRBJ2-3): GAGVSQSPSNKVTEKGKDVELRCDPISGHTALYWYRQSLGQGLEFLIYFQGNSAPDKSGLPSDRFSAERTGGSVSTLTIQRTQQEDSAVYLCASSLLAKSTDTQYFGPGTRLTVL.

The chain has TRBV5-1 and TRBJ2-7, with 8 bases aligning to TRBD1. After removal of 4 bases from V and 0 bases from J, the junction contained 9 bases not matched to a gene. The CDR3 consists of 16 residues. CDR1 and CDR2 (germline): SGHRS, YFSETQ. CDR3 loop: CASSQQDRATSYEQYF. As DNA, the CDR3 is TGCGCCAGCAGCCAACAGGACAGGGCAACCTCCTACGAGCAGTACTTC. The whole variable domain, remainder taken from reference TRBV5-1 and TRBJ2-7, is KAGVTQTPRYLIKTRGQQVTLSCSPISGHRSVSWYQQTPGQGLQFLFEYFSETQRNKGNFPGRFSGRQFSNSRSEMNVSTLELGDSALYLCASSQQDRATSYEQYFGPGTRLTVT.